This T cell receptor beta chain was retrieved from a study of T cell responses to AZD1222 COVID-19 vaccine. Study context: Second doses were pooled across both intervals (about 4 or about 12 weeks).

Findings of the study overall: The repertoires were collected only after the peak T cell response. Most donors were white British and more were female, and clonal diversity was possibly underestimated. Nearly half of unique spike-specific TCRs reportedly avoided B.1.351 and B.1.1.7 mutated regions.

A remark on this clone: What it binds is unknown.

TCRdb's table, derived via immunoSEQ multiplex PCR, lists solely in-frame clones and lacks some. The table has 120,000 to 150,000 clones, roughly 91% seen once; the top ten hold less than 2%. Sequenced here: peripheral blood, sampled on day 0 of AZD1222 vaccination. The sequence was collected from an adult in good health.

The CDR3 DNA follows: TGTGCCAGCAGAGAACAGGGGGCGGTGAGGGAAAAACTGTTTTTT. This encodes CASREQGAVREKLFF. The chain combines TRBV7-2 with TRBJ1-4; 9 bases map to TRBD1. Trimming took 6 bases from V and 8 from J; bases not matched to a gene: 10. CDR1 is SGHTA, CDR2 FQGNSA, per germline. The CDR3 consists of 15 residues.